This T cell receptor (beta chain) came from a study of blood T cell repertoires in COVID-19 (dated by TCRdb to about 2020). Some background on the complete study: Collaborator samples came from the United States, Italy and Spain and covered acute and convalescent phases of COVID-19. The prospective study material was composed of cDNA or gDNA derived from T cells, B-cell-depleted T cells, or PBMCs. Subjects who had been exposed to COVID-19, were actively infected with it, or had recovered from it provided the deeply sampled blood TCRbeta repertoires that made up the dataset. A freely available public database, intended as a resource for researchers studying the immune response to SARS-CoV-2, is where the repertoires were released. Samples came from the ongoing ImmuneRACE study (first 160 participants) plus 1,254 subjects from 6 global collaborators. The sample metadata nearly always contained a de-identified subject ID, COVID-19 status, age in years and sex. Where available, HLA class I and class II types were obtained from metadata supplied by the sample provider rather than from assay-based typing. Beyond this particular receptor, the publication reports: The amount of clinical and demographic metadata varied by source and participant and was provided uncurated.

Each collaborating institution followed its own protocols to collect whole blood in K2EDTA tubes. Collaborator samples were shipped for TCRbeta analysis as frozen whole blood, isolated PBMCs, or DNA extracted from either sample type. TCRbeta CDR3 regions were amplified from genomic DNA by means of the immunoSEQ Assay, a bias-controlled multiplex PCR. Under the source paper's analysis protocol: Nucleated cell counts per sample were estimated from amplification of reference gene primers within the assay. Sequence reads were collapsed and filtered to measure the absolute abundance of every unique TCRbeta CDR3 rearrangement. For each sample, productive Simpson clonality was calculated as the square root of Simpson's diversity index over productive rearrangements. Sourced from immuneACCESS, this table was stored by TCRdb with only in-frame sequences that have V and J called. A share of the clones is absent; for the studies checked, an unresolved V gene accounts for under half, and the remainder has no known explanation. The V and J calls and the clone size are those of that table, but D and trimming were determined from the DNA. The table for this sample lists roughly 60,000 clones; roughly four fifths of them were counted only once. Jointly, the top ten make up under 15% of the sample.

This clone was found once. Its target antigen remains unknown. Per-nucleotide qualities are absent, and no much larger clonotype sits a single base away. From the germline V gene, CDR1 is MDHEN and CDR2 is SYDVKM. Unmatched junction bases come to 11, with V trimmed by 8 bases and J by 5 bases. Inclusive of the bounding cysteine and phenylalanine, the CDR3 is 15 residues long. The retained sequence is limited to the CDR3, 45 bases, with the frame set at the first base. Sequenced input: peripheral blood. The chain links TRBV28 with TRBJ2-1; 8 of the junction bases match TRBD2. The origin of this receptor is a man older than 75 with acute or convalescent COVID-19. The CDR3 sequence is CASSPGGGYHNEQFF. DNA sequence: TGTGCCAGCTCCCCCGGGGGGGGGTACCACAATGAGCAGTTCTTC. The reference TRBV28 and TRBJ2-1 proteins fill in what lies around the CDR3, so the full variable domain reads DVKVTQSSRYLVKRTGEKVFLECVQDMDHENMFWYRQDPGLGLRLIYFSYDVKMKEKGDIPEGYSVSREKKERFSLILESASTNQTSMYLCASSPGGGYHNEQFFGPGTRLTVL.